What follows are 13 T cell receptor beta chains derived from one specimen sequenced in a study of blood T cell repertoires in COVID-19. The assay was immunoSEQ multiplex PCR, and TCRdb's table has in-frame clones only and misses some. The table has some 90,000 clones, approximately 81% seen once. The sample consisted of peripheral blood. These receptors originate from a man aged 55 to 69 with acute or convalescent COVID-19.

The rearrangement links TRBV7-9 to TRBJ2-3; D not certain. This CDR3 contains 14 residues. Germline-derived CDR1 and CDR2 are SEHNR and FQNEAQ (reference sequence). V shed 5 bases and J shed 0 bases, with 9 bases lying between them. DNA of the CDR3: TGTGCCAGCAGCGTCTCCGGGAGCACAGATACGCAGTATTTT. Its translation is CASSVSGSTDTQYF.

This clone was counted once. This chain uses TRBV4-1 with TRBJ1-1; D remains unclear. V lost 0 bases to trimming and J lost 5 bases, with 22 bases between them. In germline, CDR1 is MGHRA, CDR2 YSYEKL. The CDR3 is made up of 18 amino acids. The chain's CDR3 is CASSQDVRRASPGTEAFF. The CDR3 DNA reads TGCGCCAGCAGCCAAGATGTCAGGCGGGCATCACCGGGGACTGAAGCTTTCTTT.

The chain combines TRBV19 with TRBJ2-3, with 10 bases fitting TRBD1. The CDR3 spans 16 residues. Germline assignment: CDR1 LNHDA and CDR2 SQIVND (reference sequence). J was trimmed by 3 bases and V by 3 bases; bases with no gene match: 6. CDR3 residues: CASSMPGTGVTDTQYF. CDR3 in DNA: TGTGCCAGTAGTATGCCCGGGACAGGGGTAACAGATACGCAGTATTTT.

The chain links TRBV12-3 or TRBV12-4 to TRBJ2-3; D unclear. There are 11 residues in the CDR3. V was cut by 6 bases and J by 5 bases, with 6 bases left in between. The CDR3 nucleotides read TGTGCCAGCAGCCCCAAAGATACGCAGTATTTT. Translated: CASSPKDTQYF.

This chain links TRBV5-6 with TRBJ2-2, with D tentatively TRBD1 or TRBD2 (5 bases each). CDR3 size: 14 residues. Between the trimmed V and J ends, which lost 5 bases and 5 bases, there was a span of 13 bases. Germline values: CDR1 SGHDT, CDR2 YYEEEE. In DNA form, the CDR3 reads TGTGCCAGCAGTTTGAGGGGTTTAACCGGGGAGCTGTTTTTT. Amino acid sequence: CASSLRGLTGELFF.

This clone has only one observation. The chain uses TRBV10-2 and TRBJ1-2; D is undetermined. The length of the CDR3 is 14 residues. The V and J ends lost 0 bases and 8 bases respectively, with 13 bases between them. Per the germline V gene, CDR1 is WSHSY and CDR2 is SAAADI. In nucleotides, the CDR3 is TGCGCCAGCAGTGAGTCTCGGGGATTCGGGGGCTACACCTTC. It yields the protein CASSESRGFGGYTF.

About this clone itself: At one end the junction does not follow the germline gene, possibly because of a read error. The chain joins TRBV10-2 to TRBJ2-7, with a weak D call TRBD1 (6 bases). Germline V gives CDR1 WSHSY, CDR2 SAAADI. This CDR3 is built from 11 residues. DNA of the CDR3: TGCGCCAGCAGCTACAAGGGGACACCTTTCTTC. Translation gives CASSYKGTPFF.

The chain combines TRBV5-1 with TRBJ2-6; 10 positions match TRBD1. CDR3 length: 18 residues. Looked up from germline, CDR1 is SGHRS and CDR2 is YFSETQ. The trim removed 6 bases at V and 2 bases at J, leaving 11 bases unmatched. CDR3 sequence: CASTAGDRGGPGANVLTF. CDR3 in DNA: TGCGCCAGCACCGCGGGGGACAGGGGTGGACCTGGGGCCAACGTCCTGACTTTC.

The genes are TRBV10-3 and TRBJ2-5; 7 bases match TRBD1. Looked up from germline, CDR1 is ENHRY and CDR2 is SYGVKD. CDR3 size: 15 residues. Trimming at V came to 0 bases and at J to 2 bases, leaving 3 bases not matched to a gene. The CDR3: CAISESRDRQETQYF. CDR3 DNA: TGTGCCATCAGTGAGTCTCGGGACAGACAAGAGACCCAGTACTTC.

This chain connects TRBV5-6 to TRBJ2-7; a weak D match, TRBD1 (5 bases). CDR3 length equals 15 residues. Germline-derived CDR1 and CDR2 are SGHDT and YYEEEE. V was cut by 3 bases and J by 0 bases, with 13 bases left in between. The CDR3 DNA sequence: TGTGCCAGCAGCTCGAAGACAGCAATCTCCTACGAGCAGTACTTC. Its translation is CASSSKTAISYEQYF.

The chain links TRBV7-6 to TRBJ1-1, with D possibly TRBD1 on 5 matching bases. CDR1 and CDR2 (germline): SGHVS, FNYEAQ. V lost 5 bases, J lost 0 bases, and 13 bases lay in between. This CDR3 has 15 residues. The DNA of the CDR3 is TGTGCCAGCAGCCCCGCGGTGGGGCTGAACACTGAAGCTTTCTTT. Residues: CASSPAVGLNTEAFF.

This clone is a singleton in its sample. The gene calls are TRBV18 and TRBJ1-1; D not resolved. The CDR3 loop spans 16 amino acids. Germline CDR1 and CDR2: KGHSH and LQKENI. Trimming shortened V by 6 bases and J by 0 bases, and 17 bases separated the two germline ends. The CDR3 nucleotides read TGTGCCAGCTCGGAGGTGGGAGGGAGATTGAACACTGAAGCTTTCTTT. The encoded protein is CASSEVGGRLNTEAFF.

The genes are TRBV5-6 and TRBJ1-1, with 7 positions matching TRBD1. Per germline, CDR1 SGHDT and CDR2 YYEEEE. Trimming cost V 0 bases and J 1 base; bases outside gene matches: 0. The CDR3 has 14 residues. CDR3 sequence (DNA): TGTGCCAGCAGCTTGGGGACAGGGAACACTGAAGCTTTCTTT. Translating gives CASSLGTGNTEAFF.